This TCR beta chain is from a study of somatic mutations in cytotoxic T cells in rheumatoid arthritis (TCRdb year 2017). About the full investigation: Some V beta antibody-stained T-cell populations were flow-sorted on a FACSAria II or Sony SH800 at nearly 100% purity, and sorted V beta1+ cells also underwent TCRB sequencing. The study asked whether expanded CD8+ T-cell clones in newly diagnosed, untreated rheumatoid arthritis carry somatic mutations, and used TCRB deep sequencing to characterize clonality. TCRB deep sequencing was performed for roughly 69 rheumatoid arthritis patients and about 20 healthy controls. Median age was essentially the same in the patient group and the control group.

Beyond this particular receptor, the publication reports: Rheumatoid arthritis patients and age-matched healthy controls did not significantly differ in CD8+ T-cell clonality. CD8+ clonality increased with age in patients (Spearman r of about 0.5) but not in healthy controls. In about an eighth of the 65 patients the largest CD8+ clone exceeded 20% of CD8+ cells, and several identical CD8+ TCRB sequences were shared between blood and synovial fluid. The antigen targets of the expanded CD8+ clones were unknown, and absence from virus-specific databases did not rule out viral specificity. The slight TRBV07 underrepresentation in patients was not adjusted for multiple comparisons.

As for this clone: This clone's antigen is unknown. Base qualities are missing; no much larger clone stands one base away.

TCRB CDR3 sequencing used the immunoSEQ assay on genomic DNA. Processing in the source paper ran as follows. The analyses included only productive TCRB rearrangements. Clonality was calculated as a Shannon entropy-based productive clonality index, and a clone was defined by a unique TCRB CDR3 sequence. The template counts of each clone relative to the total templates per sample were used to calculate repertoire overlap between two samples. V-gene usage from TCRB sequencing and V-gene usage measured by flow cytometry were correlated (Spearman r of approximately 0.62). As stored in TCRdb, this immuneACCESS dataset retains in-frame rearrangements with V and J assigned. A fraction of the clones does not appear; measured against another copy, unresolved V genes explain less than half of the discrepancy, and the remainder lacks a known reason. D and trimming come from the DNA, and the V and J calls and clone size come from that table. The sample table shows about 12,000 clones, and 70% to 80% are seen once. The top ten constitute roughly 12% of the sample.

Relative to germline, V is 10 bases shorter and J is 0 bases shorter, with 18 bases between their ends. From the cysteine through the phenylalanine, the CDR3 covers 15 amino acids. Just the 45-base CDR3 DNA is kept, in frame starting at base 1. CDR1 SGDLS and CDR2 YYNGEE were looked up in the germline V gene. The 20 or so healthy controls were blood donors whose buffy coats were used; they had a median age of approximately 58 years (range roughly 21-80), and 45% to 65% were female. Flow cytometry confirmed the purity of CD4+ and CD8+ cells that had been isolated by positive magnetic bead selection on an AutoMACS. Peripheral blood mononuclear cells were isolated by Ficoll-Paque PLUS density gradient separation. Nucleospin Tissue or Tissue XS kits were used to extract DNA from CD4-enriched, CD8-enriched or PBMC samples, and a Qubit 2.0 fluorometer was used for quantification.

The V and J segments used are TRBV9 and TRBJ2-3, and TRBD2 may be the D gene, going by 6 matching bases. Sequenced: CD8+ T cells sorted from blood. This clonotype was sampled from a woman in her forties in good health. The nucleotides read TGTGCCTCAGACCGTACGAGCGGGAGCACAGATACGCAGTATTTT. It specifies CASDRTSGSTDTQYF.